These 5 T cell receptor beta chains originate from one sample sequenced in a study of blood T cells in healthy people across ages. Together with a sample-barcoded 5' primer, a J-beta primer mix was included in a second PCR lasting about 7 to 11 cycles. Each CDR3 protein gets one entry after TCRdb re-called the 5' RACE reads with MiXCR. The sample records some 1 million distinct CDR3 sequences, 45% being singletons. Sequenced: blood. These receptors originate from a woman aged 55-70 years in good health.

This clonotype came up a few times. The chain carries TRBV20-1 and TRBJ2-1; TRBD1 matches at 7 bases. CDR1 is DFQATT and CDR2 is SNEGSKA in the germline V gene (reference sequence). This CDR3 is built from 14 residues. V lost 2 bases, J lost 7 bases, and 8 bases stayed unmatched. In nucleotides, the CDR3 is TGCAGTGCTAGACCTCCGAACAGGGGAAATGAGCAGTTCTTC. Translating it yields CSARPPNRGNEQFF.

V and J are TRBV20-1 and TRBJ2-7; 7 bases agree with TRBD2. The CDR3 sequence is 15 residues long. In germline, CDR1 is DFQATT, CDR2 SNEGSKA (reference sequence). The trim removed 0 bases at V and 4 bases at J, leaving 9 bases unmatched. The CDR3 loop is CSARDGAGVLYEQYF. CDR3 sequence (DNA): TGCAGTGCTAGAGATGGCGCGGGAGTGCTTTACGAGCAGTACTTC.

This clonotype was seen only a few times. The gene calls are TRBV25-1 and TRBJ2-1; TRBD1 matches 9 bases. Germline V gene data show CDR1 as MGHDK and CDR2 as SYGVNS. The V and J ends lost 7 bases and 8 bases, in that order; junction bases with no gene match: 18. The CDR3 is 17 amino acids. CDR3 in DNA: TGTGCCAGCAATGGAGGGCTGACAGGGGGGAAGTTGTATGAGCAGTTCTTC. It yields the protein CASNGGLTGGKLYEQFF.

The chain couples TRBV27 to TRBJ2-1; a weak D match, TRBD1 (5 bases). V lost 6 bases, J lost 4 bases, and 10 bases lay in between. Germline CDR1 is MNHEY and CDR2 is SMNVEV (reference sequence). The CDR3 covers 13 residues. In nucleotides, the CDR3 is TGTGCCAGCAGCAAGGGGTCATACAATGAGCAGTTCTTC. Encoded protein: CASSKGSYNEQFF.

This clonotype showed up just a few times. V is TRBV25-1 and J is TRBJ2-1, with D tentatively TRBD2 (6 bases). Germline values: CDR1 MGHDK, CDR2 SYGVNS. Trimming took 3 bases from V and 1 from J, leaving 13 bases between them. CDR3 length equals 16 residues. CDR3 nucleotide sequence: TGTGCCAGCAGTGACCCCCCGGCGGGGTCCTACAATGAGCAGTTCTTC. Translated, it gives CASSDPPAGSYNEQFF.